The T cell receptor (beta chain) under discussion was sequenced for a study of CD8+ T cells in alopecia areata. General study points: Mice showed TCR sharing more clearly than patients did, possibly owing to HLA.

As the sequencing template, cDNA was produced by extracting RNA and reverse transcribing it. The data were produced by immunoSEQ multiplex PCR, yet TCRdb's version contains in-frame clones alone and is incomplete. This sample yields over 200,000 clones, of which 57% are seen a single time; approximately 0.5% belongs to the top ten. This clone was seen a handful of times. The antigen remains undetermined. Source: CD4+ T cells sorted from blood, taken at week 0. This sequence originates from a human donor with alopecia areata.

This chain's CDR3 is CASSHLGGQNYGYTF. The CDR3 DNA reads as TGTGCCAGCAGTCACCTTGGGGGGCAGAACTATGGCTACACCTTC. The chain joins TRBV27 to TRBJ1-2; TRBD1 is a possible D gene (6 bases). The V and J ends lost 5 bases and 2 bases respectively, with 15 bases between them. Germline V CDR1 and CDR2: MNHEY, SMNVEV (reference sequence). There are 15 residues in the CDR3.